The next 22 T cell receptor beta chains were all read from a single sample in a study of T cell responses to AZD1222 COVID-19 vaccine. Produced via immunoSEQ multiplex PCR; TCRdb's table is partial and in-frame only. Among 150,000 or so clones listed, 92% were seen once. The sequencing used peripheral blood, collected on day 0 of AZD1222 vaccination. The receptor set was obtained from an adult in good health.

The CDR3 DNA sequence: TGTGCCAGCGGGGGACAGGGGAATTCACCCCTCCACTTT. This sequence encodes CASGGQGNSPLHF. V usage is TRBV28 and J usage is TRBJ1-6, with 10 nucleotides matching TRBD1. The CDR3 is made up of 13 amino acids. V was clipped by 8 bases and J by 7 bases; unmatched bases: 2. Germline-derived CDR1 and CDR2 are MDHEN and SYDVKM.

This chain uses TRBV27 with TRBJ2-5, with D unclear. V was shortened by 4 bases and J by 1 base, with 4 bases between the two germline ends. The CDR3 sequence is 12 residues long. Germline V lookup: CDR1 MNHEY, CDR2 SMNVEV (reference sequence). In nucleotides, the CDR3 is TGTGCCAGCAGTTCCAGCCAAGAGACCCAGTACTTC. Protein sequence: CASSSSQETQYF.

The J gene is TRBJ2-3, the V gene TRBV24-1; maybe TRBD2 (6 bases). The V end was cut by 12 bases, the J end by 2 bases, with 23 bases between. The germline CDR1 and CDR2 sequences are KGHDR and SFDVKD. This CDR3 has 16 residues. The CDR3 bases are TGTGCCCCTCCGGTAGGGCGGGGTTGTAACACAGATACGCAGTATTTT. Its translation is CAPPVGRGCNTDTQYF.

This rearrangement joins TRBV10-3 to TRBJ2-1; D is unresolved. V shed 1 base and J shed 0 bases, with 16 bases lying between them. CDR1 is ENHRY and CDR2 is SYGVKD in the germline V gene. The CDR3 is made up of 18 amino acids. CDR3 nucleotide sequence: TGTGCCATCAGTGAGTTTGAGGCGCAGTTGCGCTCCTACAATGAGCAGTTCTTC. It codes for CAISEFEAQLRSYNEQFF.

V and J are TRBV18 and TRBJ2-5; 9 nucleotides agree with TRBD1. With 6 bases clipped from V and 4 bases from J, the junction kept 12 bases outside the gene matches. Germline V gene data show CDR1 as KGHSH and CDR2 as LQKENI. This CDR3 has 16 amino acids. DNA of the CDR3: TGTGCCAGCTCTCAAGGGACAGGGCAGGGCCGAGAGACCCAGTACTTC. Its protein product is CASSQGTGQGRETQYF.

V is TRBV24-1 and J is TRBJ2-3, with D perhaps given as TRBD1 or TRBD2 (5 bases each). CDR3 size: 15 residues. The germline gives CDR1 KGHDR, CDR2 SFDVKD. Trimming removed 7 bases from V and 1 base from J, with 14 bases in between. The CDR3 bases are TGTGCCACCAGCGGCAGGGCCGGGGGCACAGATACGCAGTATTTT. It specifies CATSGRAGGTDTQYF.

This chain joins TRBV19 and TRBJ1-1, with D possibly TRBD1 on 5 matching bases. CDR1 and CDR2 (germline): LNHDA, SQIVND (reference sequence). Trimming took off 1 base at V and 4 bases at J, with 16 bases between the two ends. This CDR3 is built from 16 residues. The CDR3 nucleotides are TGTGCCAGTAGTATAGGGAAGGGCAGGGTGGGCACTGAAGCTTTCTTT. Amino acids: CASSIGKGRVGTEAFF.

The chain carries TRBV6-5 and TRBJ1-5; 8 nucleotides align to TRBD1. After removal of 6 bases from V and 1 base from J, the junction contained 5 bases not matched to a gene. The CDR3 has 15 amino acids. Germline assignment: CDR1 MNHEY and CDR2 SVGAGI. CDR3 nucleotides: TGTGCCAGCAGAGGCCAGGGGGCAAGCAATCAGCCCCAGCATTTT. Translated, it gives CASRGQGASNQPQHF.

Details on this clone: Other nucleotide sequences from this sample produce the same CDR3. This chain connects TRBV7-9 to TRBJ2-5; perhaps TRBD2 as D (6 bases). The germline V gene has CDR1 SEHNR and CDR2 FQNEAQ (reference sequence). This CDR3 is built from 13 residues. Deletions cut 5 bases from V and 5 bases from J, with 12 bases between. The CDR3 loop reads CASSQSGGETQYF. Written as DNA, the CDR3 is TGTGCCAGCAGCCAGAGCGGAGGGGAGACCCAGTACTTC. The complete variable domain, with remaining parts taken from reference TRBV7-9 and TRBJ2-5, reads DTGVSQNPRHKITKRGQNVTFRCDPISEHNRLYWYRQTLGQGPEFLTYFQNEAQLEKSRLLSDRFSAERPKGSFSTLEIQRTEQGDSAMYLCASSQSGGETQYFGPGTRLLVL.

This chain uses TRBV5-5 with TRBJ2-7; D is possibly TRBD1 (6 bases). This CDR3 is 16 amino acids long. Germline V gene sequence: CDR1 SGHKS, CDR2 YYEKEE (reference sequence). Trimming pared 2 bases from V and 3 bases from J, leaving 18 bases between. The CDR3 sequence is CASSFGIQGSFYEQYF. Here the CDR3 DNA reads TGTGCCAGCAGCTTCGGCATACAGGGTAGTTTCTACGAGCAGTACTTC. The full variable domain, rest sourced from reference TRBV5-5 and TRBJ2-7, is DAGVTQSPTHLIKTRGQQVTLRCSPISGHKSVSWYQQVLGQGPQFIFQYYEKEERGRGNFPDRFSARQFPNYSSELNVNALLLGDSALYLCASSFGIQGSFYEQYFGPGTRLTVT.

CDR3 amino acids: CASSDSFTGADTQYF. Here the CDR3 DNA reads TGTGCCAGCAGTGACTCATTCACGGGTGCAGATACGCAGTATTTT. The chain has TRBV6-4 and TRBJ2-3; no firm D call. Germline V gene lookup returns CDR1 MRHNA and CDR2 SNTAGT. V dropped 0 bases and J dropped 4 bases, with 11 bases sitting between them. The CDR3 contains 15 residues.

This chain links TRBV7-2 with TRBJ2-3; tentatively, D is TRBD1 (5 bases). In germline, CDR1 is SGHTA, CDR2 FQGNSA. The CDR3 length is 14 residues. Trimming shortened V by 2 bases and J by 3 bases, and 9 bases separated the two germline ends. The CDR3 protein is CASSLLQGTDTQYF. The DNA of the CDR3 is TGTGCCAGCAGCTTACTGCAGGGTACAGATACGCAGTATTTT.

The rearrangement joins TRBV13 to TRBJ1-2, with D uncertain. The ends were cut back, 8 bases at V and 4 bases at J, with 20 bases in the middle. The germline CDR1 and CDR2 sequences are PRHDT and FYEKMQ (reference sequence). This CDR3 region has 15 residues. The CDR3 region is CASSSTPGITYGYTF. Here the CDR3 DNA reads TGTGCCAGCTCCTCAACCCCCGGGATAACCTATGGCTACACCTTC. The complete variable domain, with remaining parts taken from reference TRBV13 and TRBJ1-2, reads AAGVIQSPRHLIKEKRETATLKCYPIPRHDTVYWYQQGPGQDPQFLISFYEKMQSDKGSIPDRFSAQQFSDYHSELNMSSLELGDSALYFCASSSTPGITYGYTFGSGTRLTVV.

This sequence joins TRBV4-3 and TRBJ2-7, with 7 bases matching TRBD1. CDR3 length: 16 residues. Germline values: CDR1 LGHNA, CDR2 YSLEER. V trimming: 1 base; J trimming: 0 bases; junction bases outside the gene matches: 6. The CDR3 DNA follows: TGCGCCAGCAGCCAAGGCAGGGGGATGTACTCCTACGAGCAGTACTTC. Its protein product is CASSQGRGMYSYEQYF.

This chain joins TRBV5-1 and TRBJ2-1; 13 bases are a match to TRBD2. This CDR3 comprises 16 residues. J gave up 7 bases and V 4 bases, and 8 bases lay outside the gene matches. Per germline, CDR1 SGHRS and CDR2 YFSETQ. The CDR3 nucleotides read TGCGCCAGCAGCGGGGGACTAGCGGGGCCTGTGAATGAGCAGTTCTTC. Translating it yields CASSGGLAGPVNEQFF.

The chain has TRBV18 and TRBJ2-7; D is undetermined. Germline CDR1 and CDR2: KGHSH and LQKENI. Trimming shortened V by 0 bases and J by 3 bases, and 12 bases separated the two germline ends. The CDR3 consists of 15 residues. The CDR3 bases are TGTGCCAGCTCACCACCATCTCACATACTCTACGAGCAGTACTTC. This translates into CASSPPSHILYEQYF.

The rearrangement links TRBV27 to TRBJ1-5, with D maybe TRBD1 (6 bases). This CDR3 contains 13 residues. The ends were cut back, 4 bases at V and 7 bases at J, with 11 bases in the middle. Germline V gene sequence: CDR1 MNHEY, CDR2 SMNVEV (reference sequence). CDR3 nucleotides: TGTGCCAGCAGTTACGAGGGGGAGCAGCCCCAGCATTTT. Translation: CASSYEGEQPQHF.

The V call is TRBV7-9, the J call TRBJ1-2; 10 bases align to TRBD1. CDR3 length: 14 residues. The germline V gene has CDR1 SEHNR and CDR2 FQNEAQ (reference sequence). The junction had 8 bases not matched to a gene; V was cut back by 5 bases and J by 8 bases. CDR3 residues: CASSETGGAKGYTF. The CDR3 DNA reads as TGTGCCAGCAGCGAGACAGGGGGCGCGAAGGGCTACACCTTC. Full variable domain (remainder filled in from reference TRBV7-9 and TRBJ1-2): DTGVSQNPRHKITKRGQNVTFRCDPISEHNRLYWYRQTLGQGPEFLTYFQNEAQLEKSRLLSDRFSAERPKGSFSTLEIQRTEQGDSAMYLCASSETGGAKGYTFGSGTRLTVV.

The table lists this clone with a count of one. The chain carries TRBV7-6 and TRBJ1-6; D perhaps matches TRBD1 (5 bases). CDR3 size: 17 residues. V was clipped by 4 bases and J by 9 bases, with 22 bases between them. Germline V lookup: CDR1 SGHVS, CDR2 FNYEAQ. The CDR3 sequence: CASSSLGLIGAGSPLHF. DNA of the CDR3: TGTGCCAGCAGCTCTCTAGGTCTGATAGGGGCTGGTTCACCCCTCCACTTT.

CDR3 sequence: CASSIKGQGAPLSYEQYF. Here the CDR3 DNA reads TGTGCCAGTAGTATAAAGGGGCAGGGGGCTCCTTTATCCTACGAGCAGTACTTC. The chain combines TRBV19 with TRBJ2-7; 8 bases are shared with TRBD1. The CDR3 consists of 18 residues. Germline loops: CDR1 LNHDA, CDR2 SQIVND (reference sequence). Trimming removed 2 bases from V and 1 base from J; junction bases left unmatched: 13.

The genes are TRBV18 and TRBJ1-4; 7 bases fit TRBD1. The CDR3 is 18 amino acids. Germline CDR1 is KGHSH and CDR2 is LQKENI. V was pared by 3 bases and J by 4 bases, with 14 bases of the junction left unmatched. CDR3 nucleotides: TGTGCCAGCTCACCCGGGCTAGAGAGGACAGGCCTTAATGAAAAACTGTTTTTT. It specifies CASSPGLERTGLNEKLFF. Based on the CDR3 plus reference TRBV18 and TRBJ1-4, the full variable domain is NAGVMQNPRHLVRRRGQEARLRCSPMKGHSHVYWYRQLPEEGLKFMVYLQKENIIDESGMPKERFSAEFPKEGPSILRIQQVVRGDSAAYFCASSPGLERTGLNEKLFFGSGTQLSVL.

V usage is TRBV6-5 and J usage is TRBJ1-4, with 12 bases identical to TRBD1. Looked up from germline, CDR1 is MNHEY and CDR2 is SVGAGI. The CDR3 is 14 amino acids. Trimming cost V 6 bases and J 8 bases; bases outside gene matches: 4. The CDR3 reads CASRGGTGGEKLFF. The CDR3 nucleotides are TGTGCCAGCAGGGGAGGGACAGGGGGCGAAAAACTGTTTTTT.